These 5 T cell receptor beta chains came from one sample sequenced in a study of OX40 agonist ivuxolimab in advanced cancers. Generated by immunoSEQ multiplex PCR, the TCRdb table keeps only in-frame clones and is missing some. The sample consists of 20,000 to 25,000 clones, 83% of them appearing once. This specimen was CD4+ or CD8+ T cells sorted from blood, taken in a trial of the OX40 agonist ivuxolimab. The receptors derive from an adult with an advanced solid tumor such as melanoma, head and neck, liver or kidney cancer.

J is TRBJ2-4 and V is TRBV5-5; 9 bases match TRBD1. This CDR3 contains 14 residues. V gave up 4 bases and J gave up 8 bases; unmatched junction bases: 7. The germline gives CDR1 SGHKS, CDR2 YYEKEE (reference sequence). The CDR3 region is CASSRRQGVYIQYF. The CDR3 nucleotides are TGTGCCAGCAGCCGAAGACAGGGGGTTTACATTCAGTACTTC.

J is TRBJ1-1 and V is TRBV9; weak D call: TRBD1 (6 bases). The length of the CDR3 is 16 residues. V was cut by 4 bases and J by 4 bases, with 20 bases left in between. CDR1 is SGDLS, CDR2 YYNGEE, per germline. For the CDR3, the DNA is TGTGCCAGCAGCTCCCCTGGGGGGGCGGAAGGCACTGAAGCTTTCTTT. Translated: CASSSPGGAEGTEAFF.

The rearrangement joins TRBV25-1 to TRBJ2-3, with D perhaps TRBD2 (5 bases). Germline V CDR1 and CDR2: MGHDK, SYGVNS. The CDR3 extends over 16 amino acids. Trimming removed 2 bases from V and 2 bases from J, with 14 bases in between. The CDR3 sequence is CASSENGKSITDTQYF. In nucleotides, the CDR3 is TGTGCCAGCAGTGAAAACGGGAAGTCGATCACAGATACGCAGTATTTT.

The chain combines TRBV29-1 with TRBJ2-2, with 8 bases identical to TRBD1. The V gene's germline CDR1 is SQVTM and CDR2 ANQGSEA. Trimming took 3 bases from V and 3 from J; bases not matched to a gene: 3. The CDR3 is made up of 14 amino acids. The CDR3 region is CSVDAGGDTGELFF. The CDR3 DNA reads TGCAGCGTTGACGCAGGGGGCGACACCGGGGAGCTGTTTTTT.

The chain links TRBV7-9 to TRBJ2-1; possibly TRBD1 for D (6 bases). The CDR3 extends over 13 amino acids. Germline assignment: CDR1 SEHNR and CDR2 FQNEAQ (reference sequence). The V end was cut by 3 bases, the J end by 5 bases, with 8 bases between. The CDR3 DNA reads TGTGCCAGCAGCTTCTCAGGGGACAATGAGCAGTTCTTC. It is translated as CASSFSGDNEQFF.